The present T cell receptor (beta chain) was sequenced within a study of T-cell memory formation after mild COVID-19. This clonotype was picked up one time. The antigen remains undetermined. Employing constant-segment primers, 5'RACE generated TCR alpha and TCR beta cDNA libraries bearing sample barcodes and UMIs. TCRdb itself ran the 5' RACE reads through MiXCR, one entry per CDR3 protein. The sample has 580,000 or so distinct CDR3 sequences, about 18% seen once; the top ten hold less than 10%. General study points: Later expanders leaned toward CD4+, whereas clones contracting from day 15 to 85 were balanced CD4/CD8.

The V gene end was trimmed by 3 bases and the J gene end by 0 bases; junction bases not matched to a gene: 9. Germline V lookup: CDR1 SGHDT, CDR2 YYEEEE. This CDR3 comprises 18 residues. The rearrangement joins TRBV5-6 to TRBJ2-6; 7 bases map to TRBD1. Sequenced material: PBMCs or a T cell subset sorted from them (not recorded which). The clonotype originates from an adult woman who had mild COVID-19 (a few samples of this study predate the infection). Cell type and time point are not known. CDR3 protein: CASSSPGQWISGANVLTF. CDR3 DNA: TGTGCCAGCAGCTCCCCGGGACAGTGGATCTCTGGGGCCAACGTCCTGACTTTC.